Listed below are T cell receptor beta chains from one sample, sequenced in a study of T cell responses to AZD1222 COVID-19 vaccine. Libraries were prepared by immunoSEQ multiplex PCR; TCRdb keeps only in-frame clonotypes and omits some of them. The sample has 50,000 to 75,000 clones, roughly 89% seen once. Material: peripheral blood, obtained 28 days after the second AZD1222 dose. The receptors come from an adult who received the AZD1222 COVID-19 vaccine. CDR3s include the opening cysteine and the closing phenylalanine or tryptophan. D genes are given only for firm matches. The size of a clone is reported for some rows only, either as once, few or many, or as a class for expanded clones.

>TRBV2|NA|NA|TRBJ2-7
CAGGLSSYEQYF
TGTGCCGGGGGACTCTCTTCCTACGAGCAGTACTTC
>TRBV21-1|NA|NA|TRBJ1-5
CASSRDRGNQPQHF
TGTGCCAGCAGCAGAGACAGGGGGAATCAGCCCCAGCATTTT
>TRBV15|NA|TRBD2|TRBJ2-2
CATSPANGRTGELFF
TGTGCCACCAGCCCTGCGAACGGGAGGACCGGGGAGCTGTTTTTT
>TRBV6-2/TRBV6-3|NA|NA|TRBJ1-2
CASSYSMHGTYGYTF
TGTGCCAGCAGTTACTCGATGCACGGGACCTATGGCTACACCTTC
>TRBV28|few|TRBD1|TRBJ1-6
CASHRGRDSSPLHF
TGTGCCAGCCACAGGGGAAGAGATAGTTCACCCCTCCACTTT
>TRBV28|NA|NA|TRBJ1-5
CASRQDRYSNQPQHF
TGTGCCAGCAGGCAGGACAGATATAGCAATCAGCCCCAGCATTTT
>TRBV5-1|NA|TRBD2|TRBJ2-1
CASSLRSGGNNEQFF
TGCGCCAGCAGCTTGAGGAGCGGGGGAAACAATGAGCAGTTCTTC
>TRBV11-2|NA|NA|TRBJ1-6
CASSLEGTQYYNSPLHF
TGTGCCAGCAGCTTAGAAGGAACGCAGTACTATAATTCACCCCTCCACTTT
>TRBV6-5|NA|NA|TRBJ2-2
CASRLPGTGELFF
TGTGCCAGCAGGCTTCCAGGGACCGGGGAGCTGTTTTTT
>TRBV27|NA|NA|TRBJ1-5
CASSKTVDRGNQPQHF
TGTGCCAGCAGTAAGACGGTGGACAGAGGCAATCAGCCCCAGCATTTT
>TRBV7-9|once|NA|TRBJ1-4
CASSTGHTNEKLFF
TGTGCCAGCAGCACGGGACACACTAATGAAAAACTGTTTTTT
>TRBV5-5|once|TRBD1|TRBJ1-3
CASSLYSGGAAGNTIYF
TGTGCCAGCAGCTTGTATTCAGGGGGCGCTGCCGGAAACACCATATATTTT
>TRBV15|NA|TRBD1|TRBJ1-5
CATSRETGENQPQHF
TGTGCCACCAGCAGGGAGACAGGGGAAAATCAGCCCCAGCATTTT
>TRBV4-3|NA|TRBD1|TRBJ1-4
CASSPATGFNEKLFF
TGCGCCAGCAGCCCCGCGACAGGGTTTAATGAAAAACTGTTTTTT
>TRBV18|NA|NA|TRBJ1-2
CASSPPDRTVNYGYTF
TGTGCCAGCTCACCCCCCGATAGGACAGTTAACTATGGCTACACCTTC
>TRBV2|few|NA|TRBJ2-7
CASRGRGSSYEQYF
TGTGCCAGCAGGGGTAGGGGCAGCTCCTACGAGCAGTACTTC
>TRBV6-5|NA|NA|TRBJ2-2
CASSYRENGELFF
TGTGCCAGCAGTTACAGGGAAAACGGGGAGCTGTTTTTT
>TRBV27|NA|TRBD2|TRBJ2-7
CASSPNPSGSIYEQYF
TGTGCCAGCAGTCCCAATCCTAGCGGGAGCATCTACGAGCAGTACTTC
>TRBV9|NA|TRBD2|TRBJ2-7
CASSVEGGSIYEQYF
TGTGCCAGCAGCGTAGAGGGCGGGAGTATCTACGAGCAGTACTTC
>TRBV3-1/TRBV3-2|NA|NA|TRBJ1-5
CASSQGSGSNQPQHF
TGTGCCAGCAGTCAAGGGTCGGGCTCCAATCAGCCCCAGCATTTT
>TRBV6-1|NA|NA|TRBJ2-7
CASSEQGNRLSEQYF
TGTGCCAGCAGTGAACAGGGAAACAGGCTCTCGGAGCAGTACTTC
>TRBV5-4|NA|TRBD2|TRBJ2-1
CASSLASGNYNEQFF
TGTGCCAGCAGCTTGGCTAGCGGGAACTACAATGAGCAGTTCTTC
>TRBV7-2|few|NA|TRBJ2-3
CASRTRGSTDTQYF
TGTGCCAGCAGGACCCGGGGTAGCACAGATACGCAGTATTTT
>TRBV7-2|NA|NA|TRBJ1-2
CASSRDGGSGYTF
TGTGCCAGCAGCCGGGATGGGGGTTCTGGCTACACCTTC
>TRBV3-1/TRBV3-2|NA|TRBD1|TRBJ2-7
CASSQLQGVNGEQYF
TGTGCCAGCAGCCAACTACAGGGGGTGAATGGCGAGCAGTACTTC
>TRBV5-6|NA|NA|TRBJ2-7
CASSLPALGEQYF
TGTGCCAGCAGCTTGCCGGCTCTCGGAGAGCAGTACTTC
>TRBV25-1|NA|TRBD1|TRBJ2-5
CATRGQGFSQETQYF
TGTGCCACCCGGGGACAGGGGTTTTCCCAAGAGACCCAGTACTTC
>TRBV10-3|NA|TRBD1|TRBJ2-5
CAIGRQGEETQYF
TGTGCCATCGGTAGACAGGGGGAAGAGACCCAGTACTTC
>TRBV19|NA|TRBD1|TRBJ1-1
CASKPGQGRTEAFF
TGTGCCAGTAAACCGGGACAGGGTAGGACTGAAGCTTTCTTT
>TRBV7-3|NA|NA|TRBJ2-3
CASSLDYLTDTQYF
TGTGCCAGCAGCTTAGACTACCTCACAGATACGCAGTATTTT
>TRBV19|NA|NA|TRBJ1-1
CASTPGAMNTEAFF
TGTGCCAGTACCCCAGGGGCGATGAACACTGAAGCTTTCTTT
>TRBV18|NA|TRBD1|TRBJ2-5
CASSPLGGLVQETQYF
TGTGCCAGCTCACCGTTAGGGGGCCTGGTACAAGAGACCCAGTACTTC
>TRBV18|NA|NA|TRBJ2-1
CASSFRLNEQFF
TGTGCCAGCTCATTCAGGCTTAATGAGCAGTTCTTC
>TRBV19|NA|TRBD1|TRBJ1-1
CASSSRTGRIGTEAFF
TGTGCCAGTAGTTCCCGGACAGGGAGGATAGGCACTGAAGCTTTCTTT
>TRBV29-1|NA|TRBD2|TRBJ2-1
CSVVPQLAATYNEQFF
TGCAGCGTTGTTCCCCAACTAGCGGCAACCTACAATGAGCAGTTCTTC
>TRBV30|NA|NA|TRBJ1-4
CAWSTDDREKLFF
TGTGCCTGGTCGACAGACGATCGTGAAAAACTGTTTTTT
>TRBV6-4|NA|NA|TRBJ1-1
CASSEGLWTEAFF
TGTGCCAGCAGTGAAGGACTCTGGACTGAAGCTTTCTTT
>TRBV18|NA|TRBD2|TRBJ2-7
CASSPPASGRRAEQYF
TGTGCCAGCTCACCACCGGCTAGCGGGAGGAGGGCTGAGCAGTACTTC
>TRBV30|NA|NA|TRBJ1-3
CALQGLSGNTIYF
TGTGCCTTACAGGGCCTCTCTGGAAACACCATATATTTT
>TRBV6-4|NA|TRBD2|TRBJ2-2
CASSLLAGGPSGELFF
TGTGCCAGCAGCCTACTAGCGGGAGGGCCGTCCGGGGAGCTGTTTTTT